Sequencing of this T cell receptor beta chain was carried out in a study of T-cell memory formation after mild COVID-19. Study-wide points: CD4/CD8 balance characterized clones contracting day 15 to 85, and CD4+ skew characterized later expanders. Day 37-peaking second-wave clones had unconfirmed SARS-CoV-2 specificity. Prior to infection, memory already included some responding clones, suggesting cross-reactive memory joined.

This CDR3 is built from 15 residues. In germline, CDR1 is SGHRS, CDR2 YFSETQ. With 1 base clipped from V and 4 bases from J, the junction kept 3 bases outside the gene matches. After 5'RACE with constant-segment primers, TCR alpha and TCR beta cDNA libraries carrying sample barcodes and UMIs were obtained. TCRdb ran MiXCR on the 5' RACE reads and lists one entry per CDR3 protein. The profile covers roughly 340,000 distinct CDR3 sequences, with around a sixth appearing a single time and approximately 20% taken by the ten largest. Only a few counts were recorded for this clonotype. Its antigen is unknown.

The receptor comes from a man younger than 30 who had mild COVID-19 (a few samples of this study predate the infection). Cell type and time point are not known. The gene calls are TRBV5-1 and TRBJ1-1, with TRBD1 matching 11 bases. The sequenced sample consisted of PBMCs or a T cell subset sorted from them (not recorded which). Written as DNA, the CDR3 is TGCGCCAGCAGCTTGCAGGACAGGGGGCTCACTGAAGCTTTCTTT. Its protein is CASSLQDRGLTEAFF.